This T cell receptor beta chain was sequenced during a study of blood T cell repertoires in COVID-19. Study-level information: COVID-19 samples from acute and convalescent phases originated in the United States, Italy and Spain. The cDNA or gDNA used as material had been derived from T cells, B-cell-depleted T cells, or PBMCs.

Methods used by the authors: Using reference gene primer amplification, nucleated cell counts were estimated. The data were produced by immunoSEQ multiplex PCR, yet TCRdb's version contains in-frame clones alone and is incomplete. V and J calls and clone size are those listed in that table; D and trimming were worked out from the DNA. The data contain 150,000 or so clones, more than 65% of them singletons. V lost 0 bases, J lost 5 bases, and 8 bases lay in between. This CDR3 contains 14 residues. From germline, CDR1 is GTSNPN and CDR2 SVGIG (reference sequence). This clone showed up just a few times. Seattle patients were enrolled while actively infected and followed longitudinally.

The chain is built from TRBV30 and TRBJ1-6; tentatively, D is TRBD1 (6 bases). The clonotype comes from a woman aged 55-69 years with COVID-19, enrolled during active disease. The sample consisted of peripheral blood. The CDR3 bases are TGTGCCTGGAGTGTGCACAGGGATAATTCACCCCTCCACTTT. It translates to CAWSVHRDNSPLHF. The full variable domain, rest sourced from reference TRBV30 and TRBJ1-6, is SQTIHQWPATLVQPVGSPLSLECTVEGTSNPNLYWYRQAAGRGLQLLFYSVGIGQISSEVPQNLSASRPQDRQFILSSKKLLLSDSGFYLCAWSVHRDNSPLHFGNGTRLTVT.